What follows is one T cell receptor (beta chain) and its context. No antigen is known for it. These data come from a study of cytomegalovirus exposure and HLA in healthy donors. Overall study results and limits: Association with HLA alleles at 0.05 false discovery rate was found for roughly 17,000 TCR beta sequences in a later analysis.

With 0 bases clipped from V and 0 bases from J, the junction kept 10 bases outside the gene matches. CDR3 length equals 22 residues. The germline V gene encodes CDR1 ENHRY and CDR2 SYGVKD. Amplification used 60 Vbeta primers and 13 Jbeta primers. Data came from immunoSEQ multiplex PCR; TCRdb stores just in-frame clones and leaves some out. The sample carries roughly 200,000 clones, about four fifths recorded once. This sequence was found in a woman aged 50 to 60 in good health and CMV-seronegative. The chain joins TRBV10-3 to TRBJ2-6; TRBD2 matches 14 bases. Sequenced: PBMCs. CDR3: CAISESGTSGSRPLSGANVLTF. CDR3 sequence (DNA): TGTGCCATCAGTGAGTCGGGGACTAGCGGGAGCCGCCCCCTCTCTGGGGCCAACGTCCTGACTTTC.